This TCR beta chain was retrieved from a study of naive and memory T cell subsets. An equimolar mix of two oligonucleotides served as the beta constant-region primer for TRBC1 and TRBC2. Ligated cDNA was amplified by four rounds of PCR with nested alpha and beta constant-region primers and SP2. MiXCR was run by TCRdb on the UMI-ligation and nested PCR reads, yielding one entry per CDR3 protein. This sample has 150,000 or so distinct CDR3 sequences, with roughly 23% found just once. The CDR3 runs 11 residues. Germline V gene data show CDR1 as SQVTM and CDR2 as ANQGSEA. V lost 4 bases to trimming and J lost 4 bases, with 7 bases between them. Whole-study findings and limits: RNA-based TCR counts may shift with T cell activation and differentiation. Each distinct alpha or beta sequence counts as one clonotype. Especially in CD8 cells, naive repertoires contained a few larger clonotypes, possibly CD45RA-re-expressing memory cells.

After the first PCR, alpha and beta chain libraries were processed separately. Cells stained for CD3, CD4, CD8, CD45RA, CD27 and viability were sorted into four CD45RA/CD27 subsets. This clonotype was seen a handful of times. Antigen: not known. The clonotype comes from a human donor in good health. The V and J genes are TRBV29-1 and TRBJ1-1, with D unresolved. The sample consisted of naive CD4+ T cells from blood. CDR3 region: CSVVTSTEAFF. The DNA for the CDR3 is TGCAGCGTTGTGACGAGCACTGAAGCTTTCTTT.